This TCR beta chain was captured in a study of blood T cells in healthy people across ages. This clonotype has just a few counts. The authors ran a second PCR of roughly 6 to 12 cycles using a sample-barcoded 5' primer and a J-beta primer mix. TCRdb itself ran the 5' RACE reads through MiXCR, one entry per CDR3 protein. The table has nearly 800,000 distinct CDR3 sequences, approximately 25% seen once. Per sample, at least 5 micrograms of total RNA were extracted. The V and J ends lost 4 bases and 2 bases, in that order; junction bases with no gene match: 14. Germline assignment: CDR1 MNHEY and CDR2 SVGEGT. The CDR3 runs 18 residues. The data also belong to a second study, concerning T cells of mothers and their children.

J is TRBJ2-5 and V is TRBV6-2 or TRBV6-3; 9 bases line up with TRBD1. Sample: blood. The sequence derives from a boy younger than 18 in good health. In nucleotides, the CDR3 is TGTGCCAGCAGTTCATTCCCGGGACAGGGCCGTGATCAAGAGACCCAGTACTTC. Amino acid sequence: CASSSFPGQGRDQETQYF.